This T cell receptor (beta chain) was sequenced for a study of T cells in Graves' hyperthyroidism and ophthalmopathy. There are many counts of this clonotype. The antigen is undetermined. TCR beta CDR3 regions were amplified from RNA transcripts. First-round RT-PCR with HTBI primers amplified the TCR CDR3 region. TCRdb redid the calling of the multiplex PCR reads with MiXCR, one entry per CDR3 protein. The table shows hundreds of thousands of distinct CDR3 sequences, with about 24% occurring only once. Overall study results and limits: Most thyroid clonotypes with frequency above 0.001 were detected in blood.

Germline V lookup: CDR1 DFQATT, CDR2 SNEGSKA (reference sequence). Germline trimming cut 4 bases from V and 4 bases from J; bases unmatched to any gene: 5. This CDR3 spans 14 amino acids. The chain couples TRBV20-1 to TRBJ2-2; 8 nucleotides line up with TRBD1. This sequence originates from a woman in her twenties or thirties with Graves' ophthalmopathy. Sequencing used blood. The CDR3 DNA follows: TGCAGTGCTAAGGACAGGGTTAGCACCGGGGAGCTGTTTTTT. The encoded protein is CSAKDRVSTGELFF.